The 5 T cell receptor beta chains reported below all come from one sample, sequenced in a study of cytomegalovirus exposure and HLA in healthy donors (dated by TCRdb to 2017 to 2019). Library generation was performed with the immunoSEQ multiplex PCR assay. TCRdb obtained this table from immuneACCESS and retained in-frame rearrangements with V and J assigned. These tables miss some clones; where compared with another copy, unresolved V genes account for less than half of the shortfall, and the remainder is unexplained. The sample yields about 160,000 clones; approximately 96% were counted once. The ten largest clones take up around 0.9% of the sample. Sequenced input: PBMCs. The receptors were sampled from a young woman in good health and CMV-seronegative.

This clone was counted once. The chain uses TRBV27 and TRBJ2-3; 10 positions agree with TRBD2. Germline V gene lookup returns CDR1 MNHEY and CDR2 SMNVEV (reference sequence). This CDR3 comprises 16 residues. The V segment lost 6 bases and the J segment 2 bases; nucleotides outside the gene matches: 8. CDR3 coding DNA: TGTGCCAGCAGCATACAACTAGCGGGGCACACAGATACGCAGTATTTT. Translated, it gives CASSIQLAGHTDTQYF.

In its sample, this clone was seen once. This chain connects TRBV18 to TRBJ2-7, with a weak D call TRBD2 (5 bases). The ends were cut back, 2 bases at V and 0 bases at J, with 17 bases in the middle. This CDR3 spans 17 amino acids. Germline V gene sequence: CDR1 KGHSH, CDR2 LQKENI. CDR3 in amino acids: CASSPSEGARSSYEQYF. DNA for the CDR3: TGTGCCAGCTCACCAAGTGAGGGCGCACGGAGCTCCTACGAGCAGTACTTC. The complete variable domain, with remaining parts taken from reference TRBV18 and TRBJ2-7, reads NAGVMQNPRHLVRRRGQEARLRCSPMKGHSHVYWYRQLPEEGLKFMVYLQKENIIDESGMPKERFSAEFPKEGPSILRIQQVVRGDSAAYFCASSPSEGARSSYEQYFGPGTRLTVT.

This chain links TRBV7-6 with TRBJ2-7; D is uncertain. V dropped 1 base and J dropped 0 bases, with 7 bases sitting between them. This CDR3 is built from 14 residues. The V gene's germline CDR1 is SGHVS and CDR2 FNYEAQ. The DNA of the CDR3 is TGTGCCAGCAGCTTAGACAGCTTCTCCTACGAGCAGTACTTC. Its translation: CASSLDSFSYEQYF. The variable domain in full, with the rest retrieved from reference TRBV7-6 and TRBJ2-7, is GAGVSQSPRYKVTKRGQDVALRCDPISGHVSLYWYRQALGQGPEFLTYFNYEAQQDKSGLPNDRFSAERPEGSISTLTIQRTEQRDSAMYRCASSLDSFSYEQYFGPGTRLTVT.

The rearrangement joins TRBV19 to TRBJ2-5; perhaps TRBD2 as D (5 bases). Germline lookup yields CDR1 LNHDA and CDR2 SQIVND (reference sequence). V lost 5 bases, J lost 3 bases, and 7 bases lay in between. The length of the CDR3 is 12 residues. This chain's CDR3 is CASSGGKETQYF. In DNA form, the CDR3 reads TGTGCCAGTAGTGGAGGTAAAGAGACCCAGTACTTC.

Here the CDR3 DNA reads TGTGCCAGCACGCCGGACAGGGTTTTTTATGGCTACACCTTC. It codes for CASTPDRVFYGYTF. The rearrangement uses TRBV6-6 and TRBJ1-2; 8 bases are shared with TRBD1. CDR3 length: 14 residues. The trim removed 7 bases at V and 5 bases at J, leaving 9 bases unmatched. Germline loops: CDR1 MNHNY, CDR2 SVGAGI (reference sequence).